These T cell receptor beta chains were read from a single sample in a study of blood T cells in healthy people across ages. TCRdb independently ran MiXCR on the 5' RACE reads; one entry per CDR3 protein. The sample lists some 1 million distinct CDR3 sequences, roughly 45% occurring once. Sequences were obtained from blood. The receptors were sampled from a woman aged 55-69 years in good health. CDR3s include the opening cysteine and the closing phenylalanine or tryptophan. D genes are given only for firm matches.

d_call v_call cdr3_aa
TRBD2 TRBV10-3 CAIRPGGGNEQFF
NA TRBV2 CASNQGQWSEQFF
NA TRBV18 CASSPQGWTNEKLFF
NA TRBV9 CASRGGVRNEQFF
NA TRBV20-1 CSVNRDATYEQYF
TRBD2 TRBV29-1 CSAGRLAGNNEQYF
TRBD2 TRBV2 CASIQREGRDTQYF
TRBD2 TRBV20-1 CSAPILAGGREQYF
TRBD1 TRBV3-1 CASSPETGFYEQYF
TRBD1 TRBV5-1 CASSLGGGVGEQFF
NA TRBV13 CASSPGLKNIQYF
NA TRBV27 CASRQAWTIHGSREQYF
NA TRBV20-1 CSAMGAQGSPETQYF
NA TRBV18 CASSPRAFRVGRSYEQYF
NA TRBV11-2 CASSRPPPGPGNEQYF
NA TRBV19 CASTSAGTRRNYGYTF
NA TRBV20-1 CSAREQSDYGYTF
NA TRBV15 CATSSGRDEQYF
NA TRBV6-5 CASRRDGTYEQYF
NA TRBV9 CASSVEGDRSGEQFF
NA TRBV15 CATSEQTLPNYGYTF
TRBD1 TRBV24-1 CATSDPSTGREGYTF
NA TRBV20-1 CSAQGTLLNQPQHF
NA TRBV2 CASTPTLGGLPNIQYF
NA TRBV11-2 CASSLGPSAYEQYF
TRBD2 TRBV9 CASSVTGLADYEQYF